This T cell receptor (beta chain) was sequenced for a study of blood T cell repertoires in COVID-19 (dated by TCRdb to about 2020). With regard to the full study: Collaborator samples came from the United States, Italy and Spain and covered acute and convalescent phases of COVID-19. The prospective study material was composed of cDNA or gDNA derived from T cells, B-cell-depleted T cells, or PBMCs. Subjects who had been exposed to COVID-19, were actively infected with it, or had recovered from it provided the deeply sampled blood TCRbeta repertoires that made up the dataset. The repertoires were released in a freely available public database intended as a resource for research on the immune response to SARS-CoV-2. The samples were drawn from two sources: the first 160 participants of the ongoing ImmuneRACE study, and 1,200 or so subjects contributed by 6 global collaborators. A de-identified subject ID, COVID-19 status, age in years and sex were almost always included in the sample metadata. Where available, HLA class I and class II types were obtained from metadata supplied by the sample provider rather than from assay-based typing. Beyond this particular receptor, the publication reports: The quantity of clinical and demographic metadata differed by source and by participant and was supplied without curation.

Turning to this clone: Its antigen is still unknown. Base qualities are missing; no much larger clone stands one base away.

The immunoSEQ Assay, a bias-controlled multiplex PCR, was used to amplify TCRbeta CDR3 regions from genomic DNA. For the original study's pipeline: Nucleated cell counts per sample were estimated from amplification of reference gene primers within the assay. To quantify the absolute abundance of each unique TCRbeta CDR3 rearrangement, sequence reads were collapsed and filtered. For each sample, productive Simpson clonality was calculated by taking the square root of Simpson's diversity index across productive rearrangements. TCRdb holds this immuneACCESS table with in-frame rearrangements only. Some clones are missing; in checked studies, unresolved V genes explain under half, and the rest has no known cause. V, J and clone size were drawn from that table, and D and trimming were deduced from the DNA. The sample table shows about 330,000 clones, and about 89% are seen once. 5.3% of the sample comes from the top ten.

From cysteine to phenylalanine, the CDR3 is 15 amino acids long. This entry keeps only the CDR3 DNA: 45 bases, framed from base 1. Compared with germline, V lacks 5 bases and J lacks 6 bases; bases without a gene match: 6. Sequences MGHRA (CDR1) and YSYEKL (CDR2) are obtained from the germline V gene. Participants in the prospective study were aged roughly 18 to 89 years, lived in approximately 26 United States geographic areas, and enrolled through a virtual design. In the prospective study, participants were assigned to cohorts based on the clinical history participants reported in a screening survey and a study questionnaire. For ImmuneRACE Cohort 3, a participant was defined as recovered based on two consecutive negative NP/OP PCR tests, clearance by a healthcare professional, or resolution of symptoms. Each participant in the prospective study had whole blood, serum and a nasopharyngeal or oropharyngeal swab collected by mobile phlebotomists. Prospective study participants could optionally give additional blood draws and questionnaires over an approximately 2-month period. Prospective study blood samples were shipped either frozen or at room temperature before DNA extraction.

The sequence is built from TRBV4-1 and TRBJ2-2, and TRBD1 matches 10 of the central bases. The sample was PBMCs or T cells enriched from blood (not recorded which). This TCR came from a woman in her 30s who had recovered from COVID-19. The DNA reads TGCGCCAGCAGCTCCGGGACAGGGGTGTCCGGGGAGCTGTTTTTT. Its protein reads: CASSSGTGVSGELFF.